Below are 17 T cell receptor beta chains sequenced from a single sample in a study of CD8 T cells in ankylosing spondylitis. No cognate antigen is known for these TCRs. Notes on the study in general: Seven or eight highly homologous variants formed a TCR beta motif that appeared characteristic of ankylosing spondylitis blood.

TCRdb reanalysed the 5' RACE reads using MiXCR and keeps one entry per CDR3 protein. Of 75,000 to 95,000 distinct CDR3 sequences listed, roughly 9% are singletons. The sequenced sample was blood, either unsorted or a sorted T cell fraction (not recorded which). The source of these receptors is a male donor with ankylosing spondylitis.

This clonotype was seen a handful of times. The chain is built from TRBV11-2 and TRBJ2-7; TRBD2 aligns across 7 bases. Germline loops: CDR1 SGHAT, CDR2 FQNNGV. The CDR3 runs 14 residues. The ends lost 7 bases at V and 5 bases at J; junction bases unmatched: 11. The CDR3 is CASNLDLAENEQYF. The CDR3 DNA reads TGTGCCAGCAACTTGGATCTAGCGGAGAACGAGCAGTACTTC.

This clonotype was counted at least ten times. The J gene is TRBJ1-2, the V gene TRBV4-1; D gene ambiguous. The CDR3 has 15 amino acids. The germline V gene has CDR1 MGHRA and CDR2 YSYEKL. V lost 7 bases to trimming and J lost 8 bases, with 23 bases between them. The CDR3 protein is CASNTYTGGMRGYTF. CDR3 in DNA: TGCGCCAGCAACACCTACACGGGTGGGATGAGGGGCTACACCTTC.

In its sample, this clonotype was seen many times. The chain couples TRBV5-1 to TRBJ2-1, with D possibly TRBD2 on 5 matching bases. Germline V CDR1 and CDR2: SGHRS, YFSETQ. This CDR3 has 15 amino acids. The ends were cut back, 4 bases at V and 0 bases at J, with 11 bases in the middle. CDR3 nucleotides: TGCGCCAGCAGCGGGAGTGGTAGCTCCTACAATGAGCAGTTCTTC. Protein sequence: CASSGSGSSYNEQFF.

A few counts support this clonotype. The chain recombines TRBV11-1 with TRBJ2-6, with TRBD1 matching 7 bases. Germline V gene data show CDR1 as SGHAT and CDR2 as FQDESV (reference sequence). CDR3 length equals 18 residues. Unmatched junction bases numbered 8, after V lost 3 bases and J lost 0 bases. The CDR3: CASSFARGQSSGANVLTF. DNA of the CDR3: TGTGCCAGCAGCTTCGCTAGGGGACAGAGCTCTGGGGCCAACGTCCTGACTTTC.

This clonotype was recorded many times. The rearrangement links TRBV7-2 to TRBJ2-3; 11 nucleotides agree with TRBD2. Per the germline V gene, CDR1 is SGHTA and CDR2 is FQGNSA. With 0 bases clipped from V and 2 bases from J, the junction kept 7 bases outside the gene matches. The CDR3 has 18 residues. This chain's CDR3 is CASSLALTSGSDTDTQYF. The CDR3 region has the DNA TGTGCCAGCAGCTTAGCGCTTACTAGCGGGAGTGACACAGATACGCAGTATTTT.

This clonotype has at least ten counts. This chain's CDR3 is CASSDSGEAHNEQFF. The CDR3 DNA reads TGTGCCAGCAGTGACTCGGGGGAAGCCCACAATGAGCAGTTCTTC. The chain employs TRBV6-4 and TRBJ2-1; D could derive from TRBD1 or TRBD2 (5 bases each). Trimming removed 0 bases at V and 5 bases at J, with 11 bases between. Germline CDR1 is MRHNA and CDR2 is SNTAGT. The CDR3 has 15 amino acids.

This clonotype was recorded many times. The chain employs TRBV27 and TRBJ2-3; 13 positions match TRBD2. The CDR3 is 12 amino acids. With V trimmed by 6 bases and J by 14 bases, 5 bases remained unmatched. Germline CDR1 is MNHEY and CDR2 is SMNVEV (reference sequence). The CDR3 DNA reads TGTGCCAGCAGCGGACTAGCGGGAGATTCGTATTTT. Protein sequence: CASSGLAGDSYF.

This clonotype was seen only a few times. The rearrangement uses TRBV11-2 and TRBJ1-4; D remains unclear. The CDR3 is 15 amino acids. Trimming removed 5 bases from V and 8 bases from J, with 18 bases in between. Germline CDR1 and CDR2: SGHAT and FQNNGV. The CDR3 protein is CASSPPGRTSEKLFF. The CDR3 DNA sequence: TGTGCCAGCAGCCCCCCGGGTCGGACGTCAGAAAAACTGTTTTTT.

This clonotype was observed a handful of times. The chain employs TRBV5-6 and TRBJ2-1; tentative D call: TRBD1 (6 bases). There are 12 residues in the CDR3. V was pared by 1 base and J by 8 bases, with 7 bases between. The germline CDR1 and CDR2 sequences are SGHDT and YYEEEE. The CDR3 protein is CASSLWGHEQFF. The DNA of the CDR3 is TGTGCCAGCAGCTTGTGGGGGCATGAGCAGTTCTTC.

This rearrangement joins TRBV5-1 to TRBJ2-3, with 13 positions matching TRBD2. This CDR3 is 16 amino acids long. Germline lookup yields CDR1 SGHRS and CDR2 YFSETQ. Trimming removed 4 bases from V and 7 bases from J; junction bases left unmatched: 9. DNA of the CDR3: TGCGCCAGCAGCGTACTAGCGGGAGGGCCGGCGAATACGCAGTATTTT. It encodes CASSVLAGGPANTQYF.

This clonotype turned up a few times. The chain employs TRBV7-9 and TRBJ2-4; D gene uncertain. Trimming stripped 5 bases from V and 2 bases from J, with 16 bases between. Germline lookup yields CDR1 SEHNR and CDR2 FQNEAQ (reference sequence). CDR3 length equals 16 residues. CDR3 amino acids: CASSPPPSETKNIQYF. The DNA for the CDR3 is TGTGCCAGCAGCCCACCCCCATCAGAGACCAAAAACATTCAGTACTTC. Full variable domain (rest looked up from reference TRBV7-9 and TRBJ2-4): DTGVSQNPRHKITKRGQNVTFRCDPISEHNRLYWYRQTLGQGPEFLTYFQNEAQLEKSRLLSDRFSAERPKGSFSTLEIQRTEQGDSAMYLCASSPPPSETKNIQYFGAGTRLSVL.

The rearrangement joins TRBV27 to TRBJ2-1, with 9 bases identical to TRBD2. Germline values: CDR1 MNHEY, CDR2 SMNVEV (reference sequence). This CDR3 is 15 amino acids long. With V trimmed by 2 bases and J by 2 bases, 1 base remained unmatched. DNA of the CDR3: TGTGCCAGCAGTTTACTAGCGGGAACCTACAATGAGCAGTTCTTC. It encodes CASSLLAGTYNEQFF.

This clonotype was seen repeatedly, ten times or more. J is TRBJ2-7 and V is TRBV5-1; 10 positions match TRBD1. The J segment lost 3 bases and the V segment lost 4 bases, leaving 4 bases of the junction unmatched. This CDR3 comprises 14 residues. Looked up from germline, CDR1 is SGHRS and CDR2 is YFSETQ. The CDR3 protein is CASSGGTGDYEQYF. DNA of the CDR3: TGCGCCAGCAGCGGAGGGACAGGGGACTACGAGCAGTACTTC. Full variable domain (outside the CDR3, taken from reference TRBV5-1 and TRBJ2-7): KAGVTQTPRYLIKTRGQQVTLSCSPISGHRSVSWYQQTPGQGLQFLFEYFSETQRNKGNFPGRFSGRQFSNSRSEMNVSTLELGDSALYLCASSGGTGDYEQYFGPGTRLTVT.

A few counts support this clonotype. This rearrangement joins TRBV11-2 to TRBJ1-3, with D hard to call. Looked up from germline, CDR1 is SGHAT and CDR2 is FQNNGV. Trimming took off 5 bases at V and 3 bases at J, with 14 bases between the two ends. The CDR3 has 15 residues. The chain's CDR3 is CASSATDGRGNTIYF. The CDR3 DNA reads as TGTGCCAGCAGCGCAACGGACGGACGTGGAAACACCATATATTTT. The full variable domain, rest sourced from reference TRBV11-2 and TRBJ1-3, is EAGVAQSPRYKIIEKRQSVAFWCNPISGHATLYWYQQILGQGPKLLIQFQNNGVVDDSQLPKDRFSAERLKGVDSTLKIQPAKLEDSAVYLCASSATDGRGNTIYFGEGSWLTVV.

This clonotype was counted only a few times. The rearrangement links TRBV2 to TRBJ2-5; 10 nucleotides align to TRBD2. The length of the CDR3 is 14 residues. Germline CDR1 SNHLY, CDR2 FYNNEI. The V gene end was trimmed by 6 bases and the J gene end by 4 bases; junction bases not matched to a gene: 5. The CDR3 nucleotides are TGTGCCAGCAGGCTAGCGGGAGAAGTAGAGACCCAGTACTTC. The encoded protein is CASRLAGEVETQYF. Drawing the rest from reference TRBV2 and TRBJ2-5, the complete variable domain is EPEVTQTPSHQVTQMGQEVILRCVPISNHLYFYWYRQILGQKVEFLVSFYNNEISEKSEIFDDQFSVERPDGSNFTLKIRSTKLEDSAMYFCASRLAGEVETQYFGPGTRLLVL.

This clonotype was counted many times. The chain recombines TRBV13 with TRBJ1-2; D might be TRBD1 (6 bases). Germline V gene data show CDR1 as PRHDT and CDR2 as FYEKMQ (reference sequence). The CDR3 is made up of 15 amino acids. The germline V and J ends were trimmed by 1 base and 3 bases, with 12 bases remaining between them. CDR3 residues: CASSLEGGDDYGYTF. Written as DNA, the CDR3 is TGTGCCAGCAGCTTAGAGGGGGGAGACGACTATGGCTACACCTTC. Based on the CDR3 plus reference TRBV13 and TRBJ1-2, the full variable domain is AAGVIQSPRHLIKEKRETATLKCYPIPRHDTVYWYQQGPGQDPQFLISFYEKMQSDKGSIPDRFSAQQFSDYHSELNMSSLELGDSALYFCASSLEGGDDYGYTFGSGTRLTVV.

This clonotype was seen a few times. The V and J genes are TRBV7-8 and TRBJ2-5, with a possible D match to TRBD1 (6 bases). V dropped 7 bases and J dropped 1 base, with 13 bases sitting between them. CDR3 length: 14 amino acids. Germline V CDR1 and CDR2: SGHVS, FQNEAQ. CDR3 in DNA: TGTGCCAGCACCACTGGACAGTTCCAAGAGACCCAGTACTTC. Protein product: CASTTGQFQETQYF.